This TCR beta chain was recorded in a study of blood T cells in healthy people across ages. Notes on the study in general: Lack of knowledge of donor CMV status possibly confounded expanded clonotype changes.

A second about 6 to 12 cycle PCR used barcoded and J-beta primers. In TCRdb, the 5' RACE reads were re-called with MiXCR into one record per CDR3 protein. The data hold 1,100,000 or so distinct CDR3 sequences, with under 55% observed a single time. This CDR3 spans 17 amino acids. Trimming pared 0 bases from V and 2 bases from J, leaving 14 bases between. Germline-derived CDR1 and CDR2 are DFQATT and SNEGSKA (reference sequence). Isolation yielded PBMCs, at least 7 million per sample, in every case. This clonotype was seen only a few times. As yet, its antigen is unknown. The chain combines TRBV20-1 with TRBJ2-6; a weak D match, TRBD2 (5 bases). The sequence was obtained from a woman aged 55-70 years in good health. Sequencing used blood. The CDR3 here is CSARDPNWGAGANVLTF. The CDR3 DNA is TGCAGTGCTAGAGATCCGAACTGGGGAGCTGGGGCCAACGTCCTGACTTTC.